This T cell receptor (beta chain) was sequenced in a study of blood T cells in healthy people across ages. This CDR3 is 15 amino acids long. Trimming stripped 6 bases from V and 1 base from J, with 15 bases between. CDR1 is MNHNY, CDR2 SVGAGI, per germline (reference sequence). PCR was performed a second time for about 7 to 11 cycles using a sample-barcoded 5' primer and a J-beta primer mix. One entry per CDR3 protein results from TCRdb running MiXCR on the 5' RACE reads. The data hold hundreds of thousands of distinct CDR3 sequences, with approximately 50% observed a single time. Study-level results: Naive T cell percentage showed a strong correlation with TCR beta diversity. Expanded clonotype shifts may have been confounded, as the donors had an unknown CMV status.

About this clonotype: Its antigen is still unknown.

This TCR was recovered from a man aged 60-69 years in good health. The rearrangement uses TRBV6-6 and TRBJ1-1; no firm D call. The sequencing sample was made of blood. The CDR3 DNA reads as TGTGCCAGCAGACACGGTATGTTGGAGAACACTGAAGCTTTCTTT. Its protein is CASRHGMLENTEAFF.